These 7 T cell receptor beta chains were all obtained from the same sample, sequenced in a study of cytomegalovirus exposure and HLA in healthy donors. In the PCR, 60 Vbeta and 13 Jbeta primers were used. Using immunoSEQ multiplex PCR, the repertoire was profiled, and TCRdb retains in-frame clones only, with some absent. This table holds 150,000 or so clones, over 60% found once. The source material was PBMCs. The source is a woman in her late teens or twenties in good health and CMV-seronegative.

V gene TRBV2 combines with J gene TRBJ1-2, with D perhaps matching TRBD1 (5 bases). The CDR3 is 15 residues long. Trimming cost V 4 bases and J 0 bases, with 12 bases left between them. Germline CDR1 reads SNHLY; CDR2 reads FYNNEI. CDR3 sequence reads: CASSVGRATNYGYTF. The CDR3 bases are TGTGCCAGCAGTGTGGGCAGGGCCACTAACTATGGCTACACCTTC.

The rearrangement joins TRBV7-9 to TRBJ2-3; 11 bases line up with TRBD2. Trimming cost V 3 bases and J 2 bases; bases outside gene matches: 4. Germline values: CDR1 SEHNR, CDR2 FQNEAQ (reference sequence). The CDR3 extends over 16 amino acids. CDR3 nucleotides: TGTGCCAGCAGCTTCTTACTAGCGGGAGTCACAGATACGCAGTATTTT. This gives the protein CASSFLLAGVTDTQYF. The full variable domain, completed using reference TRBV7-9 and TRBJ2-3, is DTGVSQNPRHKITKRGQNVTFRCDPISEHNRLYWYRQTLGQGPEFLTYFQNEAQLEKSRLLSDRFSAERPKGSFSTLEIQRTEQGDSAMYLCASSFLLAGVTDTQYFGPGTRLTVL.

In DNA, the CDR3 is TGTGCCAGCAGCTTGGTGGACTCATTAAATTCACCCCTCCACTTT. This gives the protein CASSLVDSLNSPLHF. V and J are TRBV7-3 and TRBJ1-6, with unresolved D. Trimming stripped 3 bases from V and 7 bases from J, with 13 bases between. The CDR3 is made up of 15 amino acids. Germline values: CDR1 SGHTA, CDR2 FQGTGA.

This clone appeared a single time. CDR3 nucleotides: TGTGCCAGCAGTGATACTCTAGCGGGATCGAATGAGCAGTTCTTC. Amino acids: CASSDTLAGSNEQFF. The genes are TRBV6-4 and TRBJ2-1, with 9 positions matching TRBD2. Germline assignment: CDR1 MRHNA and CDR2 SNTAGT. Unmatched junction bases numbered 7, after V lost 3 bases and J lost 7 bases. This CDR3 is 15 amino acids long.

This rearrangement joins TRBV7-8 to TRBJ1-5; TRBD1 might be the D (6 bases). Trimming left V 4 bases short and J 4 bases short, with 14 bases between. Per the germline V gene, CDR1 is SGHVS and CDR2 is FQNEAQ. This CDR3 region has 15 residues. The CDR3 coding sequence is TGTGCCAGCAGCTGGGAGGGGGTTAGAAATCAGCCCCAGCATTTT. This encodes CASSWEGVRNQPQHF.

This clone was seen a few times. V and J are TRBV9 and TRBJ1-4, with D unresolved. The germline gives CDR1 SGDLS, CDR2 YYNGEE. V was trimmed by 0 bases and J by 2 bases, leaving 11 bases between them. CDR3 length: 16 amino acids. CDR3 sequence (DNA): TGTGCCAGCAGCGTAGACCCAGGAGGGACTAATGAAAAACTGTTTTTT. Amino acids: CASSVDPGGTNEKLFF.

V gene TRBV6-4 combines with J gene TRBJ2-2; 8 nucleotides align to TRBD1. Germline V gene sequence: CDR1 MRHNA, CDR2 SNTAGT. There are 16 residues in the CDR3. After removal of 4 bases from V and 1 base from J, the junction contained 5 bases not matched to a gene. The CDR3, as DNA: TGTGCCAGCAGTGCCCAACAGGGGGAGAACACCGGGGAGCTGTTTTTT. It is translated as CASSAQQGENTGELFF.